Listed below are T cell receptor beta chains from one sample, sequenced in a study of T cell changes during pregnancy in multiple sclerosis. TCRdb's copy holds only in-frame clones and misses some; the assay was immunoSEQ multiplex PCR. In the table there are approximately 85,000 clones, roughly 90% of which are singletons. The sample here was peripheral blood, taken in the first trimester of pregnancy. Receptor source: a female donor with multiple sclerosis, enrolled in a pregnancy study. CDR3s include the opening cysteine and the closing phenylalanine or tryptophan. D genes are given only for firm matches. Some rows mark clone size as missing; the rest say once, few, many or name a class of expanded clone.

>once|TRBV7-8|TRBD2|TRBJ2-3
CASSPWGGMASYSTDTQYF
TGTGCCAGCAGCCCCTGGGGGGGGATGGCGAGTTACAGCACAGATACGCAGTATTTT
>NA|TRBV18|TRBD2|TRBJ2-3
CASSPLSGTSFPDTQYF
TGTGCCAGCTCACCACTCTCCGGGACTAGTTTTCCAGATACGCAGTATTTT
>NA|TRBV7-2|TRBD2|TRBJ2-7
CASSLEASSGSYEQYF
TGTGCCAGCAGCTTAGAGGCGTCTAGCGGGAGCTACGAGCAGTACTTC
>NA|TRBV19|TRBD1|TRBJ2-1
CASSIFQDRANEQFF
TGTGCCAGTAGTATCTTCCAGGACAGGGCCAATGAGCAGTTCTTC
>NA|TRBV15|NA|TRBJ1-1
CATSRDDSRAFF
TGTGCCACCAGCAGAGACGACAGCAGAGCTTTCTTT
>NA|TRBV5-6|TRBD2|TRBJ2-1
CASSLVGLAGNEQFF
TGTGCCAGCAGCTTAGTGGGACTAGCGGGAAATGAGCAGTTCTTC
>NA|TRBV2|TRBD1|TRBJ1-5
CASSADRGYQPQHF
TGTGCCAGCAGTGCTGACAGGGGGTATCAGCCCCAGCATTTT
>NA|TRBV6-5|TRBD1|TRBJ1-2
CASSYEGGVSGYTF
TGTGCCAGCAGTTACGAAGGGGGCGTATCTGGCTACACCTTC
>NA|TRBV25-1|NA|TRBJ1-2
CASSGQVSLYGYTF
TGTGCCAGCAGTGGACAGGTGTCTTTGTATGGCTACACCTTC
>NA|TRBV7-8|NA|TRBJ1-1
CASSYRRGNTEAFF
TGTGCCAGCAGCTACCGACGGGGGAACACTGAAGCTTTCTTT
>once|TRBV11-2|TRBD1|TRBJ2-7
CASSIRQGRGEQYF
TGTGCCAGCAGCATAAGACAGGGTAGAGGCGAGCAGTACTTC
>NA|TRBV10-3|TRBD1|TRBJ2-7
CAISEFDRGQSYEQYF
TGTGCCATCAGTGAGTTTGACAGGGGCCAATCCTACGAGCAGTACTTC
>NA|TRBV19|NA|TRBJ1-1
CASSIMDTGKAFF
TGTGCCAGTAGTATCATGGACACTGGGAAAGCTTTCTTT
>NA|TRBV19|NA|TRBJ2-5
CASSVDRNQETQYF
TGTGCCAGTAGTGTGGACAGAAACCAAGAGACCCAGTACTTC
>NA|TRBV5-1|TRBD1|TRBJ2-4
CASSLVGGAVGNIQYF
TGCGCCAGCAGCTTGGTAGGGGGCGCGGTAGGGAACATTCAGTACTTC
>NA|TRBV7-8|NA|TRBJ1-1
CASSLREGRNTEAFF
TGTGCCAGCAGCTTACGGGAGGGTAGGAACACTGAAGCTTTCTTT
>NA|TRBV19|TRBD1|TRBJ1-5
CASSIAGTGSFSNQPQHF
TGTGCCAGTAGTATAGCTGGGACAGGGAGCTTCAGCAATCAGCCCCAGCATTTT
>NA|TRBV6-6|TRBD1|TRBJ2-7
CASTLAGQGYEQYF
TGTGCCAGCACCCTCGCGGGACAGGGCTACGAGCAGTACTTC
>NA|TRBV6-1|NA|TRBJ1-1
CASKVAEAFF
TGTGCCAGCAAAGTAGCTGAAGCTTTCTTT
>NA|TRBV25-1|NA|TRBJ1-4
CASSDAAGTGEKLFF
TGTGCCAGCAGTGATGCAGCAGGAACAGGGGAAAAACTGTTTTTT
>NA|TRBV19|TRBD1|TRBJ1-4
CASSPGTVREKLFF
TGTGCCAGTAGTCCCGGGACAGTCCGTGAAAAACTGTTTTTT
>NA|TRBV5-6|NA|TRBJ1-1
CASSLRGTEAFF
TGTGCCAGCAGCTTGCGAGGGACTGAAGCTTTCTTT
>NA|TRBV27|TRBD2|TRBJ2-6
CASSSLTSGGSGANVLTF
TGTGCCAGCAGTTCACTTACTAGCGGGGGATCTGGGGCCAACGTCCTGACTTTC
>NA|TRBV11-1|TRBD1|TRBJ1-1
CASSFQGARTEAFF
TGTGCCAGCAGCTTCCAGGGGGCGCGGACTGAAGCTTTCTTT
>NA|TRBV6-6|TRBD1|TRBJ1-2
CASSNQGAGGYTF
TGTGCCAGCAGTAACCAGGGGGCGGGAGGCTACACCTTC
>NA|TRBV23-1|NA|TRBJ2-1
CASSQLEGRPNKDKSYNEQFF
TGCGCCAGCAGTCAATTGGAGGGGCGACCTAATAAAGATAAATCCTACAATGAGCAGTTCTTC
>NA|TRBV30|NA|TRBJ1-2
CAWTTGLFGYTF
TGTGCCTGGACCACTGGACTATTTGGCTACACCTTC
>NA|TRBV29-1|TRBD1|TRBJ1-1
CSSRGTGFGAEAFF
TGCAGCTCCAGAGGGACAGGGTTTGGCGCTGAAGCTTTCTTT
>NA|TRBV30|NA|TRBJ2-3
CAWSVPRGYTDTQYF
TGTGCCTGGAGTGTACCCCGCGGGTATACAGATACGCAGTATTTT
>NA|TRBV11-2|NA|TRBJ2-3
CASSLEWLGTDTQYF
TGTGCCAGCAGCTTAGAATGGCTAGGCACAGATACGCAGTATTTT
>NA|TRBV6-6|TRBD1|TRBJ1-2
CASTDRGFSYTF
TGTGCCAGCACCGACAGGGGTTTTAGCTACACCTTC
>few|TRBV5-4|TRBD1|TRBJ2-5
CASSLVSDRGETQYF
TGTGCCAGCAGCTTGGTCTCTGACAGGGGAGAGACCCAGTACTTC
>NA|TRBV15|TRBD1|TRBJ1-6
CATSPAQGTGNSPLHF
TGTGCCACCAGCCCGGCCCAGGGGACAGGGAATTCACCCCTCCACTTT
>NA|TRBV28|TRBD2|TRBJ2-1
CASSLTSGRNNEQFF
TGTGCCAGCAGTTTAACTAGCGGGAGAAACAATGAGCAGTTCTTC
>NA|TRBV18|NA|TRBJ1-4
CASSPMYRATNEKLFF
TGTGCCAGCTCACCTATGTACAGGGCGACTAATGAAAAACTGTTTTTT
>NA|TRBV6-6|NA|TRBJ2-3
CASSERTSTDTQYF
TGTGCCAGCAGCGAGAGGACTAGCACAGATACGCAGTATTTT
>once|TRBV5-1|TRBD1|TRBJ2-1
CASSGDRANEQFF
TGCGCCAGCAGCGGGGACAGGGCCAATGAGCAGTTCTTC
>NA|TRBV27|TRBD1|TRBJ1-1
CASSQTGTENTEAFF
TGTGCCAGCAGTCAAACTGGGACAGAGAACACTGAAGCTTTCTTT
>NA|TRBV2|TRBD1|TRBJ1-2
CASRHRGLFYGYTF
TGTGCCAGCAGGCACAGGGGGCTCTTCTATGGCTACACCTTC
>NA|TRBV4-3|NA|TRBJ2-3
CASSPSLRLAESDTQYF
TGCGCCAGCAGCCCCTCCCTAAGGTTAGCGGAATCAGATACGCAGTATTTT
>NA|TRBV19|TRBD1|TRBJ2-4
CASTIRGTGSDIQYF
TGTGCCAGTACCATAAGGGGGACAGGGTCGGACATTCAGTACTTC
>once|TRBV11-3|TRBD1|TRBJ2-7
CASSSTGPYEQYF
TGTGCCAGCAGCTCGACAGGGCCCTACGAGCAGTACTTC
>many|TRBV5-6|TRBD1|TRBJ1-1
CASSPSDREEAFF
TGTGCCAGCAGCCCCTCCGACAGGGAAGAAGCTTTCTTT
>NA|TRBV9|NA|TRBJ1-1
CASSVGGLVNTEAFF
TGTGCCAGCAGCGTAGGTGGGCTGGTGAACACTGAAGCTTTCTTT
>NA|TRBV7-2|NA|TRBJ2-1
CASSLMDGNNEQFF
TGTGCCAGCAGCTTGATGGACGGGAACAATGAGCAGTTCTTC
>once|TRBV7-6|TRBD2|TRBJ2-1
CASSSRIAGGSDEQFF
TGTGCCAGCAGCTCCCGAATAGCGGGGGGGAGTGATGAGCAGTTCTTC
>NA|TRBV7-9|NA|TRBJ1-3
CASSLARRISGNTIYF
TGTGCCAGCAGCTTAGCCCGCAGAATCTCTGGAAACACCATATATTTT
>NA|TRBV13|TRBD2|TRBJ2-4
CASSLGLAGGLAKNIQYF
TGTGCCAGCAGCTTAGGGCTAGCGGGGGGACTAGCCAAAAACATTCAGTACTTC
>once|TRBV9|NA|TRBJ2-5
CASSRGGLQETQYF
TGTGCCAGCAGCCGAGGGGGTCTACAAGAGACCCAGTACTTC
>once|TRBV5-5|NA|TRBJ1-1
CASTLEGVGTEAFF
TGTGCCAGCACACTAGAGGGGGTCGGAACTGAAGCTTTCTTT
>NA|TRBV10-2|NA|TRBJ2-2
CASSEGLLDFTGELFF
TGCGCCAGCAGTGAGGGGTTACTAGACTTCACCGGGGAGCTGTTTTTT
>NA|TRBV7-8|TRBD1|TRBJ1-6
CASSLPGQGNSPLHF
TGTGCCAGCAGCTTACCGGGACAGGGAAATTCACCCCTCCACTTT
>NA|TRBV9|NA|TRBJ1-5
CASSDDRLNQPQHF
TGTGCCAGCAGCGACGACAGGCTCAATCAGCCCCAGCATTTT